This T cell receptor (beta chain) originates from a study of radiotherapy plus CTLA-4 blockade in lung cancer (dated by TCRdb to about 2018). Turning to the overall study: Objective responses occurred in 18% of enrolled patients, and around 30% achieved disease control.

On this clone itself: Its target antigen remains unknown. No much larger clone is present one base from it, and per-base qualities are unavailable.

Points the paper makes about the study in general: The strongest predictors of response, as reported, were early dynamic changes in blood T cell clones along with a rise in serum interferon-beta after radiation. TCR clones derived from tumors expanded in peripheral blood after treatment with radiotherapy and ipilimumab.

The library was obtained by the immunoSEQ multiplex PCR assay. TCRdb stores this immuneACCESS table with in-frame sequences only. Part of the clones is absent; in the studies checked, under half of the shortfall reflects unresolved V genes, and no reason is known for the rest. This sample holds about 51,000 clones; about 76% were observed only once. The ten largest clonotypes hold around 2.5% of the sample. Focal radiation therapy combined with CTLA-4 blockade (ipilimumab) was tested in patients with chemo-refractory metastatic non-small-cell lung cancer. This clonotype was sampled from a human donor with non-small cell lung cancer whose response to radiotherapy plus ipilimumab could not be evaluated. This specimen consisted of peripheral blood, obtained from a patient treated with radiotherapy plus ipilimumab.

The CDR3 region has the sequence CASSYPKTDYNYGYTF. The DNA sequence is given as TGTGCCAGCAGCTACCCAAAGACAGATTATAACTATGGCTACACCTTC. The chain uses TRBV5-6 and TRBJ1-2; a weak D assignment points to TRBD1 (5 bases agree). V is shortened by 3 bases, J by 1 base, and the region joining them spans 16 bases. Counted from cysteine to phenylalanine, this CDR3 has 16 amino acids. Only CDR3 DNA is held: 48 bases, read in frame from base 1. From the germline V gene, CDR1 is SGHDT and CDR2 is YYEEEE.